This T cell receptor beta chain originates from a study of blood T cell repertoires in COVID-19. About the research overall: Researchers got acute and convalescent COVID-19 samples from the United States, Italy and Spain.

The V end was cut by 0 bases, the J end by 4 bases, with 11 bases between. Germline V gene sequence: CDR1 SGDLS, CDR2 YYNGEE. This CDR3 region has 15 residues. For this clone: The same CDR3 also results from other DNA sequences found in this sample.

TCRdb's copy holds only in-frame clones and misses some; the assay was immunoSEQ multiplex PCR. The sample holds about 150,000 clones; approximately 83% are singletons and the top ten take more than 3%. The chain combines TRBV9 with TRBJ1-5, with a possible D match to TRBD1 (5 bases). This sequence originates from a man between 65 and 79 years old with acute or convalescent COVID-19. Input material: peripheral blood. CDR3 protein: CASSVGEGRNQPQHF. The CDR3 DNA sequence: TGTGCCAGCAGCGTAGGGGAGGGGAGGAATCAGCCCCAGCATTTT.